Presented here are 28 T cell receptor beta chains from one specimen sequenced in a study of blood T cells in healthy people across ages. Primers used in a second PCR of about 7 to 12 cycles were a sample-barcoded 5' primer and a J-beta primer mix. Via MiXCR, TCRdb re-called the 5' RACE reads, giving one row per CDR3 protein. The data contain about 640,000 distinct CDR3 sequences, around three fifths of them seen just once; the ten biggest clones take up roughly 34%. The sequenced sample consisted of blood. These receptors all come from a man aged 55 to 70 in good health.

The V and J genes are TRBV6-5 and TRBJ2-7; D is unresolved. Germline loops: CDR1 MNHEY, CDR2 SVGAGI. V lost 2 bases and J 6 bases, leaving 11 bases between the germline ends. The CDR3 is made up of 13 amino acids. The DNA for the CDR3 is TGTGCCAGCAGTTACGCTAAATGGGGCGAGCAGTACTTC. This encodes CASSYAKWGEQYF.

Points on this clonotype: Germline and junction disagree at one end, which may indicate a read error. The rearrangement links TRBV4-1 to TRBJ2-6; 8 bases agree with TRBD2. CDR1 and CDR2 (germline): MGHRA, YSYEKL. The CDR3 contains 15 residues. CDR3 sequence (DNA): TGCGCCAGCAGGCAGCAGGGTAGCGGGGCCAACGCCCTGACTTTC. Translating gives CASRQQGSGANALTF.

This clonotype showed up just once. The CDR3 DNA is TGTGCCAGCAGCCTAGCTTGGGGAGGGGAGCTGTTTTTT. Protein sequence: CASSLAWGGELFF. The chain has TRBV9 and TRBJ2-2, with D maybe TRBD2 (5 bases). Trimming left V 4 bases short and J 8 bases short, with 12 bases between. This CDR3 is built from 13 residues. Germline assignment: CDR1 SGDLS and CDR2 YYNGEE.

J is TRBJ1-2 and V is TRBV6-1; D possibly corresponds to TRBD1 (6 bases). V was pared by 1 base and J by 0 bases, with 9 bases between. The CDR3 sequence is 15 residues long. Germline V gene sequence: CDR1 MNHNS, CDR2 SASEGT. The CDR3 nucleotides read TGTGCCAGCAGTGAAGAGGCAGGGGCTAACTATGGCTACACCTTC. Translating it yields CASSEEAGANYGYTF.

The CDR3 coding sequence is TGTGCCAGCAGCCCCGGGACAGGGTATTTGGAGCAGTTCTTC. It yields the protein CASSPGTGYLEQFF. This chain connects TRBV7-2 to TRBJ2-1; 9 bases align to TRBD1. The V and J ends lost 5 bases and 10 bases, in that order; junction bases with no gene match: 9. Germline V gene sequence: CDR1 SGHTA, CDR2 FQGNSA. This CDR3 spans 14 amino acids.

This clonotype was counted a few times. This chain joins TRBV6-1 and TRBJ1-2, with D possibly being TRBD1 (6 bases). The V end lost 7 bases, the J end lost 8 bases, and 17 bases lay between the germline ends. The CDR3 has 13 residues. Germline V gene sequence: CDR1 MNHNS, CDR2 SASEGT. The CDR3 protein is CASTPARGGGYTF. CDR3 DNA sequence: TGTGCCAGCACCCCGGCCAGGGGAGGCGGCTACACCTTC.

Only a few counts were recorded for this clonotype. The chain uses TRBV29-1 and TRBJ2-7; 9 bases line up with TRBD1. The better agreement between TRBJ2-5 and the DNA end casts doubt on the J call. Germline CDR1 reads SQVTM; CDR2 reads ANQGSEA. The CDR3 covers 15 residues. In nucleotides, the CDR3 is TGCAGCGTTGAAAGGGGACAGGGTCCACAAGAGACCCAGTACTTC. As protein: CSVERGQGPQETQYF.

This clonotype was observed a handful of times. The V and J genes are TRBV14 and TRBJ2-7; TRBD1 is a possible D gene (7 bases). The V and J ends lost 1 base and 3 bases respectively, with 13 bases between them. The CDR3 has 15 residues. The germline CDR1 and CDR2 sequences are SGHDN and FVKESK. In DNA form, the CDR3 reads TGTGCCAGCAGCCAAGTTCAGGGGGGAAGCTACGAGCAGTACTTC. Translation: CASSQVQGGSYEQYF.

The chain has TRBV5-1 and TRBJ2-3, with 8 bases aligning to TRBD2. The V and J ends lost 4 bases and 2 bases, in that order; junction bases with no gene match: 9. CDR1 and CDR2 from the germline V gene are SGHRS and YFSETQ. There are 16 residues in the CDR3. CDR3 loop: CASSPSGGSVTDTQYF. Here the CDR3 DNA reads TGCGCCAGCAGCCCTTCGGGGGGGAGTGTCACAGATACGCAGTATTTT.

V gene TRBV12-3 or TRBV12-4 combines with J gene TRBJ1-1; the D gene is possibly TRBD1 (5 bases). The CDR3 totals 15 residues. The V and J ends lost 1 base and 4 bases respectively, with 13 bases between them. The CDR3, as DNA: TGTGCCAGCAGTTTAGGCACCAGGGCGGCCACTGAAGCTTTCTTT. Amino acids: CASSLGTRAATEAFF.

CDR3 residues: CASSQDSVVQETQYF. The CDR3 region has the DNA TGTGCCAGCAGCCAAGATAGTGTGGTCCAAGAGACCCAGTACTTC. The rearrangement uses TRBV3-1 and TRBJ2-5; no firm D call. The germline CDR1 and CDR2 sequences are LGHDT and YNNKEL (reference sequence). V was clipped by 0 bases and J by 1 base, with 9 bases between them. CDR3 length: 15 amino acids.

The chain joins TRBV20-1 to TRBJ2-1; 8 bases map to TRBD2. V was pared by 0 bases and J by 2 bases, with 3 bases of the junction left unmatched. Germline V gives CDR1 DFQATT, CDR2 SNEGSKA (reference sequence). The CDR3 contains 15 residues. The CDR3 here is CSARDSGGAYNEQFF. CDR3 nucleotides: TGCAGTGCTAGAGATTCCGGGGGGGCCTACAATGAGCAGTTCTTC.

The chain recombines TRBV11-3 with TRBJ2-4; D perhaps matches TRBD2 (6 bases). The DNA end is a closer match to TRBJ2-5, so the J assignment may be wrong. The V gene's germline CDR1 is SGHNT and CDR2 YENEEA. The length of the CDR3 is 12 residues. This CDR3 is CASSRGSGTQYF. The CDR3 DNA sequence: TGTGCCAGCAGCCGGGGGTCAGGGACCCAGTACTTC.

V usage is TRBV5-1 and J usage is TRBJ2-6; the D gene could be TRBD1 or TRBD2 (7 bases each). This CDR3 region has 18 residues. V lost 4 bases, J lost 4 bases, and 21 bases lay in between. CDR1 is SGHRS, CDR2 YFSETQ, per germline. The CDR3 region is CASSPQTGRGSGANVLTF. In DNA, the CDR3 is TGCGCCAGCAGCCCCCAGACAGGGAGGGGCTCCGGGGCCAACGTCCTGACTTTC.

On this clonotype: One junction end disagrees with the germline gene, perhaps due to a read error. The V call is TRBV3-1, the J call TRBJ2-6, with a possible D match to TRBD2 (6 bases). The CDR3 loop spans 16 amino acids. Germline CDR1 LGHDT, CDR2 YNNKEL (reference sequence). The CDR3 nucleotides are TGCGCCAGCAGCCTCCGGCGCGGGGTCTCAGGGAACGTCCTGACTTTC. Translation gives CASSLRRGVSGNVLTF.

The V call is TRBV10-3, the J call TRBJ2-3; D uncertain. Germline V gene sequence: CDR1 ENHRY, CDR2 SYGVKD. CDR3 size: 12 residues. The ends were cut back, 10 bases at V and 2 bases at J, with 10 bases in the middle. CDR3 sequence reads: CATLGTTDTQYF. DNA for the CDR3: TGTGCCACCCTTGGCACCACAGATACGCAGTATTTT.

This clonotype was detected a few times. V is TRBV5-1 and J is TRBJ2-5, with a possible D match to TRBD2 (6 bases). The J call may be mistaken, given a closer DNA end match to TRBJ2-7. Germline CDR1 reads SGHRS; CDR2 reads YFSETQ. The CDR3 spans 13 residues. The chain's CDR3 is CASSLVEGSEQYF. For the CDR3, the DNA is TGCGCCAGCAGCTTGGTGGAGGGGAGCGAGCAGTACTTC.

A single count supports this clonotype. The genes are TRBV11-2 and TRBJ2-4, with 10 bases that match TRBD1. The better agreement between TRBJ2-5 and the DNA end casts doubt on the J call. The germline CDR1 and CDR2 sequences are SGHAT and FQNNGV. This CDR3 is built from 15 residues. The CDR3 loop is CASSVAGTGEETQYF. The CDR3 DNA sequence: TGTGCCAGCAGCGTGGCCGGGACAGGGGAAGAGACCCAGTACTTC.

This clonotype was seen a handful of times. J is TRBJ2-7 and V is TRBV6-6; D ambiguous. Trimming shortened V by 2 bases and J by 2 bases, and 7 bases separated the two germline ends. The CDR3 spans 13 residues. Germline V gene lookup returns CDR1 MNHNY and CDR2 SVGAGI (reference sequence). This CDR3 reads CASSYRAAYEQYF. The CDR3, as DNA: TGTGCCAGCAGTTACCGGGCGGCCTACGAGCAGTACTTC.

The chain joins TRBV6-6 to TRBJ2-7; possibly TRBD2 for D (6 bases). The CDR3 is 15 amino acids. The germline V and J ends were trimmed by 0 bases and 3 bases, with 12 bases remaining between them. Looked up from germline, CDR1 is MNHNY and CDR2 is SVGAGI (reference sequence). The DNA of the CDR3 is TGTGCCAGCAGTTACTCTTGGCAGGAGGGCTACGAGCAGTACTTC. Residues: CASSYSWQEGYEQYF.

V gene TRBV25-1 combines with J gene TRBJ2-5, with D uncertain. The CDR3 has 13 amino acids. Germline CDR1 MGHDK, CDR2 SYGVNS. V was pared by 8 bases and J by 4 bases, with 14 bases between. Here the CDR3 DNA reads TGTGCCAGCGCTCCACCATGGGGAGAGACCCAGTACTTC. This sequence encodes CASAPPWGETQYF.

The CDR3 coding sequence is TGTGCCAGCAGTTGGTTCATCGGGCGGTCTAATGAAAAACTGTTTTTT. It specifies CASSWFIGRSNEKLFF. The V and J genes are TRBV2 and TRBJ1-4, with D hard to call. V lost 5 bases and J 3 bases, leaving 16 bases between the germline ends. Germline lookup yields CDR1 SNHLY and CDR2 FYNNEI. The length of the CDR3 is 16 residues.

V and J are TRBV29-1 and TRBJ2-5; D might be TRBD1 (5 bases). Germline V CDR1 and CDR2: SQVTM, ANQGSEA. This CDR3 comprises 14 residues. Trimming shortened V by 3 bases and J by 7 bases, and 18 bases separated the two germline ends. CDR3 DNA sequence: TGCAGCGTTGAGGGTCAGGGCCTGGATGGGACCCAGTACTTC. It is translated as CSVEGQGLDGTQYF.

The chain uses TRBV6-2 or TRBV6-3 and TRBJ2-1; the match to TRBD2 covers 8 bases. Germline assignment: CDR1 MNHEY and CDR2 SVGEGT. V was pared by 6 bases and J by 1 base, with 2 bases of the junction left unmatched. This CDR3 has 14 residues. CDR3 in DNA: TGTGCCAGCAGAAGCGGGGGTTCCTACAATGAGCAGTTCTTC. Translation gives CASRSGGSYNEQFF.

The rearrangement uses TRBV20-1 and TRBJ1-6, with D uncertain. Trimming took 1 base from V and 0 from J, leaving 10 bases between them. There are 16 residues in the CDR3. Germline lookup yields CDR1 DFQATT and CDR2 SNEGSKA (reference sequence). The CDR3 DNA follows: TGCAGTGCTAGAGGCCAAAAAAACTCCTATAATTCACCCCTCCACTTT. This sequence encodes CSARGQKNSYNSPLHF.

This chain joins TRBV6-2 or TRBV6-3 and TRBJ1-2; D is perhaps TRBD1 (5 bases). Deletions cut 6 bases from V and 2 bases from J, with 13 bases between. The CDR3 length is 14 residues. CDR1 is MNHEY and CDR2 is SVGEGT in the germline V gene. CDR3 loop: CASRTDAWNYGYTF. CDR3 coding DNA: TGTGCCAGCAGGACAGATGCCTGGAACTATGGCTACACCTTC.

The chain has TRBV19 and TRBJ1-1; D may be TRBD1 (5 bases). The CDR3 contains 11 residues. CDR1 is LNHDA, CDR2 SQIVND, per germline (reference sequence). V was clipped by 9 bases and J by 6 bases, with 11 bases between them. Here the CDR3 reads CASGRGSEAFF. CDR3 coding DNA: TGTGCCAGCGGACGGGGGTCTGAAGCTTTCTTT. Based on the CDR3 plus reference TRBV19 and TRBJ1-1, the full variable domain is DGGITQSPKYLFRKEGQNVTLSCEQNLNHDAMYWYRQDPGQGLRLIYYSQIVNDFQKGDIAEGYSVSREKKESFPLTVTSAQKNPTAFYLCASGRGSEAFFGQGTRLTVV.

This clonotype was found a few times. The V call is TRBV5-1, the J call TRBJ2-1; 13 bases align to TRBD2. The germline gives CDR1 SGHRS, CDR2 YFSETQ. CDR3 length equals 15 residues. V was pared by 4 bases and J by 10 bases, with 8 bases of the junction left unmatched. The CDR3, as DNA: TGCGCCAGCAGCCCTACTAGCGGGGGGGTTGGCGAGCAGTTCTTC. Its translation: CASSPTSGGVGEQFF.